This T cell receptor (beta chain) was found in a study of blood T cells in healthy people across ages. General study findings and limits: Long-lived donors exceeded aged donors in naive CD4+ cells and diversity. One million T cells yielded diversity estimates that were considered underestimates.

CDR3 length: 16 amino acids. CDR1 MDHEN and CDR2 SYDVKM come from the germline V gene. V was cut by 3 bases and J by 3 bases, with 17 bases left in between. In regard to this clonotype: Its cognate antigen is unknown.

A J-beta primer mix and a sample-barcoded 5' primer were used in a second PCR of roughly 6 to 11 cycles. A single record per CDR3 protein comes from TCRdb applying MiXCR to the 5' RACE reads. Of roughly 2 million distinct CDR3 sequences in the sample, around half were seen once. This chain joins TRBV28 and TRBJ1-1; D gene unclear. The TCR sequence derives from a woman aged 40 to 55 in good health. Input material: blood. The CDR3: CASSFLDGSLYTEAFF. CDR3 sequence (DNA): TGTGCCAGCAGTTTTCTTGACGGGTCTCTTTACACTGAAGCTTTCTTT.